The 5 T cell receptor beta chains below were found in one sample sequenced in a study of cytomegalovirus exposure and HLA in healthy donors. Primers included in the PCR were 60 Vbeta and 13 Jbeta primers. Libraries were prepared by immunoSEQ multiplex PCR; TCRdb keeps only in-frame clonotypes and omits some of them. The repertoire holds about 140,000 clones, with roughly three fifths as singletons. The sequenced sample was PBMCs. The source of these receptors is a woman aged 60-75 years in good health and CMV-seronegative.

Of note for this clone: Within the sample, other DNA sequences also encode this same CDR3. The CDR3 region is CASSLPGERTEAFF. CDR3 sequence (DNA): TGTGCCAGCAGCCTCCCAGGGGAGAGGACTGAAGCTTTCTTT. The chain is built from TRBV5-8 and TRBJ1-1, with a tentative D call TRBD1 (6 bases). Looked up from germline, CDR1 is SGHTS and CDR2 is YDEGEE. The CDR3 is 14 residues long. Trimming took 4 bases from V and 5 from J, leaving 15 bases between them.

The V gene is TRBV7-2, the J gene TRBJ1-1; D call uncertain. The germline V and J ends were trimmed by 1 base and 0 bases, with 9 bases remaining between them. The CDR3 is made up of 15 amino acids. Germline V lookup: CDR1 SGHTA, CDR2 FQGNSA. CDR3 nucleotides: TGTGCCAGCAGCTTAGGACTAGGGTTGAACACTGAAGCTTTCTTT. It is translated as CASSLGLGLNTEAFF.

This chain joins TRBV5-1 and TRBJ2-5; TRBD1 aligns across 9 bases. CDR1 is SGHRS, CDR2 YFSETQ, per germline. This CDR3 has 14 amino acids. V was clipped by 0 bases and J by 3 bases; unmatched bases: 0. CDR3 residues: CASSLGTGEETQYF. The CDR3 bases are TGCGCCAGCAGCTTGGGGACAGGGGAAGAGACCCAGTACTTC.

The table lists this clone with a count of one. The chain joins TRBV5-5 to TRBJ2-7, with 7 bases fitting TRBD1. The CDR3 loop spans 14 amino acids. The trim removed 0 bases at V and 2 bases at J, leaving 2 bases unmatched. CDR1 is SGHKS, CDR2 YYEKEE, per germline (reference sequence). CDR3 nucleotides: TGTGCCAGCAGCTTGGGACAGGGACCCTACGAGCAGTACTTC. Residues: CASSLGQGPYEQYF.

This clone was detected a few times. V gene TRBV5-4 combines with J gene TRBJ2-3, with 11 bases aligning to TRBD1. Germline CDR1 is SGHNT and CDR2 is YYREEE (reference sequence). This CDR3 comprises 15 residues. V was clipped by 3 bases and J by 6 bases; unmatched bases: 6. The CDR3 region has the DNA TGTGCCAGCAGCTCGAGGACAGGGGGCGTGGATACGCAGTATTTT. Protein product: CASSSRTGGVDTQYF.